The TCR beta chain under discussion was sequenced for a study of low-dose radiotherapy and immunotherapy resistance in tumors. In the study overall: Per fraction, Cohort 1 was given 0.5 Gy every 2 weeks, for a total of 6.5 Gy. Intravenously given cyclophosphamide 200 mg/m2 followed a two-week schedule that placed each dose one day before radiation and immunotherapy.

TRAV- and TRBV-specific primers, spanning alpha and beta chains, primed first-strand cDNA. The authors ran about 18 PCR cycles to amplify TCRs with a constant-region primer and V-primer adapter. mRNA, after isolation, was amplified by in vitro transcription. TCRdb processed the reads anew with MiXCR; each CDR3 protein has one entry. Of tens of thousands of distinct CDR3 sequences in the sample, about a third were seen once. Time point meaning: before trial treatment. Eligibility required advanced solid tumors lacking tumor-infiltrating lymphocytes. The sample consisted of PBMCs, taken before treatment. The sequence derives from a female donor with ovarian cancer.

Here the CDR3 reads CASSIRESRIGGELFF. The CDR3 DNA reads TGTGCCAGTAGTATTCGGGAGTCCCGGATTGGGGGGGAGCTGTTTTTT. This chain uses TRBV19 with TRBJ2-2; a weak D match, TRBD2 (6 bases). This CDR3 comprises 16 residues. CDR1 is LNHDA, CDR2 SQIVND, per germline (reference sequence). V dropped 3 bases and J dropped 8 bases, with 19 bases sitting between them.